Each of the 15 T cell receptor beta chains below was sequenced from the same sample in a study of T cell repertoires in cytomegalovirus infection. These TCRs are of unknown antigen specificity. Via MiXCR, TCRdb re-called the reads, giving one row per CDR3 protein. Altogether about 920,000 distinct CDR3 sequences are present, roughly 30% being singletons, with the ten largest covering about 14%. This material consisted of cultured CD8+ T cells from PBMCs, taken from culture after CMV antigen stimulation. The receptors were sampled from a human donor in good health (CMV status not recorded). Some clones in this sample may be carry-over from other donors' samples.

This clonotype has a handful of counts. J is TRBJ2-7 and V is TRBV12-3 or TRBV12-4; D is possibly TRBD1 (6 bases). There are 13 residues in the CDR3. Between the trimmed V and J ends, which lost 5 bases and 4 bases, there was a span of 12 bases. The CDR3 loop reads CASSTSQGYEQYF. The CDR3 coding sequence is TGTGCCAGCAGTACGTCACAGGGATACGAGCAGTACTTC.

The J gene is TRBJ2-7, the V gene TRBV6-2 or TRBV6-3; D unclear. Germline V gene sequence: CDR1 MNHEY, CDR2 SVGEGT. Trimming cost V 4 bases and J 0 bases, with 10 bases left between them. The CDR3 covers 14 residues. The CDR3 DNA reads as TGTGCCAGCAGTTCCCGACGGACCTCCTACGAGCAGTACGTC. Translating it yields CASSSRRTSYEQYV.

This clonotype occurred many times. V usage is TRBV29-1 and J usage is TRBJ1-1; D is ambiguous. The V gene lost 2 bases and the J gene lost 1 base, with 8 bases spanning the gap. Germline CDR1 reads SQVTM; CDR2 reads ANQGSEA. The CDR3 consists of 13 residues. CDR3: CSVEPGTNTEAFF. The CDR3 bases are TGCAGCGTTGAACCGGGCACGAACACTGAAGCTTTCTTT. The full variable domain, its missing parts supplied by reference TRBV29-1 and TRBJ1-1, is SAVISQKPSRDICQRGTSLTIQCQVDSQVTMMFWYRQQPGQSLTLIATANQGSEATYESGFVIDKFPISRPNLTFSTLTVSNMSPEDSSIYLCSVEPGTNTEAFFGQGTRLTVV.

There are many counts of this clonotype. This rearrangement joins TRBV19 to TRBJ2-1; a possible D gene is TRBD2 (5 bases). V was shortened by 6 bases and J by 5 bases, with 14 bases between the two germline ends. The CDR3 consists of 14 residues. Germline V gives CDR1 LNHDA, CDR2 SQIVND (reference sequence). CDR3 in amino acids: CASSLATVNNEQFF. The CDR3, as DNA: TGTGCCAGTAGCCTAGCTACCGTAAACAATGAGCAGTTCTTC.

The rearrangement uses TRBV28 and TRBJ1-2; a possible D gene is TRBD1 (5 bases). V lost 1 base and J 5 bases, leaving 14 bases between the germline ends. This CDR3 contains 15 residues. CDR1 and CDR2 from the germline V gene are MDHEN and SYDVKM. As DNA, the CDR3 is TGTGCCAGCAGTTTATATAATGAGGGGCCATATGGCTACACCTTC. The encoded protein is CASSLYNEGPYGYTF.

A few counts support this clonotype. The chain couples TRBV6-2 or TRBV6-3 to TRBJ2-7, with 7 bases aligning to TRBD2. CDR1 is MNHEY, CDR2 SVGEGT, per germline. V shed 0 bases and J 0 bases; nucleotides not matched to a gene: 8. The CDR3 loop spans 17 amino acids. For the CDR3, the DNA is TGTGCCAGCAGTTACTCACCGGCAGCGGGGTTCTCCTACGAGCAGTACGTC. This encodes CASSYSPAAGFSYEQYV.

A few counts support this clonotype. The CDR3 is CASSLSSAGGSYNEQFF. For the CDR3, the DNA is TGTGCCAGCAGCTTAAGCTCAGCGGGGGGTTCCTACAATGAGCAGTTCTTC. The chain is built from TRBV7-9 and TRBJ2-1; 9 bases align to TRBD2. Trimming removed 2 bases from V and 1 base from J; junction bases left unmatched: 6. Germline loops: CDR1 SEHNR, CDR2 FQNEAQ (reference sequence). The CDR3 contains 17 residues.

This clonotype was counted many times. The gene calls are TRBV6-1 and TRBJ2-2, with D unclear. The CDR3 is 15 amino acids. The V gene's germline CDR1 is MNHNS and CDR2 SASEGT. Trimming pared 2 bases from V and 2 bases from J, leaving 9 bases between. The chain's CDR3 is CASSELEGNTGELFF. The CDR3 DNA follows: TGTGCCAGCAGTGAATTGGAAGGAAACACCGGGGAGCTGTTTTTT.

CDR3 DNA: TGTGCCAGCACACGATTCTCTGGGGCCAACGTCCTGACTTTC. It translates to CASTRFSGANVLTF. The chain employs TRBV13 and TRBJ2-6; D gene uncertain. This CDR3 spans 14 amino acids. In germline, CDR1 is PRHDT, CDR2 FYEKMQ (reference sequence). The V and J ends lost 7 bases and 0 bases respectively, with 7 bases between them.

Written as DNA, the CDR3 is TGTGCCAGTAAGGGGGGACTAGCGGGGGACCGCTACAATGAGCAGTTCTTC. Translation gives CASKGGLAGDRYNEQFF. This chain joins TRBV19 and TRBJ2-1, with 14 bases that match TRBD2. This CDR3 region has 17 residues. Germline V gives CDR1 LNHDA, CDR2 SQIVND (reference sequence). Trimming at V came to 7 bases and at J to 3 bases, leaving 8 bases not matched to a gene.

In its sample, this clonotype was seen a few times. CDR3 residues: CAISKKTQTGVSYNEQFF. In nucleotides, the CDR3 is TGTGCCATCAGTAAAAAAACCCAGACAGGGGTATCCTACAATGAGCAGTTCTTC. The chain has TRBV10-3 and TRBJ2-1, with 8 positions matching TRBD1. The V gene's germline CDR1 is ENHRY and CDR2 SYGVKD. V lost 5 bases, J lost 1 base, and 13 bases stayed unmatched. The CDR3 has 18 residues.

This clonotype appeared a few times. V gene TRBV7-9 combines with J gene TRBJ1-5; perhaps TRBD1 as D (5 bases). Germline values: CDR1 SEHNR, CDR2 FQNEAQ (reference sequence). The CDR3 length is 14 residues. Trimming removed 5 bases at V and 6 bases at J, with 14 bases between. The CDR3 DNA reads TGTGCCAGCAGCGCAGAGGCAGGGACTCAGCCCCAGCATTTT. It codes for CASSAEAGTQPQHF.

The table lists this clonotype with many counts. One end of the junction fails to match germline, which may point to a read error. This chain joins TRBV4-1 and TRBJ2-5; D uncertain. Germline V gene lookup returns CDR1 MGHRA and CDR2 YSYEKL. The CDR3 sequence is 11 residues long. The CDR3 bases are TGCGCCAGCAGCCAAGGGGATGGGCCGATCTTC. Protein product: CASSQGDGPIF.

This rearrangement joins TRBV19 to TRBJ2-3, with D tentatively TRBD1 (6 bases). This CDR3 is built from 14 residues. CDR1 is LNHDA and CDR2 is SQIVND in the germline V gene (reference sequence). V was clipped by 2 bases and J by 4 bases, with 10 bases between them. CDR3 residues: CASSILPGADTQYF. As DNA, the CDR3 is TGTGCCAGTAGTATACTCCCAGGGGCAGATACGCAGTATTTT.

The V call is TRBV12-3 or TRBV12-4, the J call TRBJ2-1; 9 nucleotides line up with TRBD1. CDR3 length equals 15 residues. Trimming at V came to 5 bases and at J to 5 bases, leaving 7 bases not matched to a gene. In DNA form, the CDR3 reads TGTGCCAGCAGTGTGCCGGGACAGGGAGACAATGAGCAGTTCTTC. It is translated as CASSVPGQGDNEQFF.